A single T cell receptor (beta chain) is shown here with its context. Its antigen target is currently unknown. Per-base qualities were not stored, and no clone one base away is much larger. This entry is derived from a study of blood T cell repertoires in COVID-19 (dated by TCRdb to the early 2020s). Notes on the research overall: Collaborator samples came from the United States, Italy and Spain and covered acute and convalescent phases of COVID-19. The repertoires were made available in a free public database intended to serve as a resource for research on the immune response to SARS-CoV-2. Deeply sampled blood TCRbeta repertoires from subjects exposed to, actively infected with, or recovered from COVID-19 were included in the dataset. Samples were obtained from the ongoing ImmuneRACE study (first 160 participants) and from about 1,300 subjects provided by 6 global collaborators. Nearly every sample came with metadata listing a de-identified subject ID, COVID-19 status, age in years and sex. Where available, HLA class I and class II types were obtained from metadata supplied by the sample provider rather than from assay-based typing. The prospective study material was composed of cDNA or gDNA derived from T cells, B-cell-depleted T cells, or PBMCs. General conclusions and limits of the study: The amount of clinical and demographic metadata varied by source and participant and was provided uncurated.

Collaborating institutions collected whole blood in K2EDTA tubes following their own protocols. For TCRbeta analysis, collaborators shipped samples as frozen whole blood, isolated PBMCs, or DNA extracted from either of those sample types. CDR3 length: 16 amino acids, cysteine to phenylalanine. Just CDR3 DNA is preserved here, 48 bases in frame from base 1. The germline V gene encodes CDR1 MRHNA and CDR2 SNTAGT. V is reduced by 3 bases and J by 0 bases, leaving a spacing of 15 bases between them. TCRbeta CDR3 regions were amplified from genomic DNA by means of the immunoSEQ Assay, a bias-controlled multiplex PCR. The authors' analysis ran thus. Within the assay, amplification of reference gene primers was used to estimate how many nucleated cells each sample contained. To quantify the absolute abundance of each unique TCRbeta CDR3 rearrangement, sequence reads were collapsed and filtered. Productive Simpson clonality was computed per sample as the square root of Simpson's diversity index over productive rearrangements. What TCRdb holds here is the immuneACCESS table cut down to in-frame rearrangements. Part of the clones is not present; checked against another copy, under half of the missing clones reflect an unresolved V gene, and the others are unexplained. That table supplies the V and J calls and clone size; D and trimming were determined from the DNA. The sample contains about 140,000 clones, about 89% of them found a single time. The top ten hold about 2.5% of the sample.

The clonotype originates from a man aged 45-65 years with active COVID-19. The chain links TRBV6-4 with TRBJ2-7, and possibly TRBD2, on 5 matching bases. Sequenced material: peripheral blood. The nucleotides are TGTGCCAGCAGTGAAAGAAGAGAGGGAGCCTCCTACGAGCAGTACTTC. It specifies CASSERREGASYEQYF.